The 7 T cell receptor beta chains listed next were all sequenced from one sample in a study of blood T cell repertoires in COVID-19. The repertoire was sequenced with immunoSEQ multiplex PCR; TCRdb's copy has only in-frame clones and lacks some. The repertoire holds about 370,000 clones, with roughly 90% as singletons. Sequences were obtained from peripheral blood. The receptors were sampled from a young woman with COVID-19, enrolled during active disease.

DNA for the CDR3: TGTGCCAGTAGTATAGGACAGTTCAATCAGCCCCAGCATTTT. Translating it yields CASSIGQFNQPQHF. The rearrangement links TRBV19 to TRBJ1-5, with D perhaps TRBD1 (5 bases). Germline loops: CDR1 LNHDA, CDR2 SQIVND (reference sequence). The CDR3 contains 14 residues. Trimming pared 1 base from V and 3 bases from J, leaving 7 bases between.

This sequence joins TRBV6-2 or TRBV6-3 and TRBJ1-5; D is perhaps TRBD1 (5 bases). Trimming shortened V by 1 base and J by 6 bases, and 19 bases separated the two germline ends. Germline CDR1 reads MNHEY; CDR2 reads SVGEGT. This CDR3 has 17 amino acids. The chain's CDR3 is CASSYFPLGGTSQPQHF. In DNA form, the CDR3 reads TGTGCCAGCAGTTACTTCCCGCTTGGGGGGACGAGTCAGCCCCAGCATTTT.

The rearrangement joins TRBV7-2 to TRBJ1-1; weak D call: TRBD1 (6 bases). The CDR3 is made up of 14 amino acids. From germline, CDR1 is SGHTA and CDR2 FQGNSA. Trimming took off 7 bases at V and 0 bases at J, with 12 bases between the two ends. The CDR3 spells CASNLGQLNTEAFF. The CDR3, as DNA: TGTGCCAGCAATCTCGGACAGTTGAACACTGAAGCTTTCTTT.

V usage is TRBV19 and J usage is TRBJ2-3; 10 nucleotides align to TRBD1. This CDR3 has 15 residues. J lost 4 bases, V lost 6 bases, and 7 bases had no gene match. Germline CDR1 is LNHDA and CDR2 is SQIVND (reference sequence). The CDR3 sequence is CASSDRGPGADTQYF. CDR3 nucleotide sequence: TGTGCCAGTAGCGACAGGGGGCCCGGGGCAGATACGCAGTATTTT. The complete variable domain, with remaining parts taken from reference TRBV19 and TRBJ2-3, reads DGGITQSPKYLFRKEGQNVTLSCEQNLNHDAMYWYRQDPGQGLRLIYYSQIVNDFQKGDIAEGYSVSREKKESFPLTVTSAQKNPTAFYLCASSDRGPGADTQYFGPGTRLTVL.

The chain recombines TRBV7-9 with TRBJ1-2; TRBD1 agrees at 8 bases. CDR3 length equals 13 residues. Germline lookup yields CDR1 SEHNR and CDR2 FQNEAQ (reference sequence). Unmatched junction bases numbered 8, after V lost 7 bases and J lost 7 bases. CDR3 sequence: CASIGQGGFGYTF. CDR3 bases: TGTGCCAGCATCGGACAGGGAGGTTTTGGCTACACCTTC. The full variable domain, completed using reference TRBV7-9 and TRBJ1-2, is DTGVSQNPRHKITKRGQNVTFRCDPISEHNRLYWYRQTLGQGPEFLTYFQNEAQLEKSRLLSDRFSAERPKGSFSTLEIQRTEQGDSAMYLCASIGQGGFGYTFGSGTRLTVV.

In this sample, this clone turned up once. The V call is TRBV28, the J call TRBJ1-1; no definite D call. V lost 3 bases, J lost 0 bases, and 14 bases lay in between. CDR1 MDHEN and CDR2 SYDVKM come from the germline V gene. The CDR3 is made up of 16 amino acids. In DNA form, the CDR3 reads TGTGCCAGCAGTTTGGCAGGACTTGGTATGAACACTGAAGCTTTCTTT. Translated, it gives CASSLAGLGMNTEAFF.

The chain has TRBV29-1 and TRBJ1-5; TRBD1 is a possible D gene (6 bases). V was cut by 4 bases and J by 3 bases, with 7 bases left in between. Germline CDR1 and CDR2: SQVTM and ANQGSEA. The CDR3 extends over 12 amino acids. CDR3 in amino acids: CSVAGDNQPQHF. In DNA, the CDR3 is TGCAGCGTTGCAGGGGACAATCAGCCCCAGCATTTT.